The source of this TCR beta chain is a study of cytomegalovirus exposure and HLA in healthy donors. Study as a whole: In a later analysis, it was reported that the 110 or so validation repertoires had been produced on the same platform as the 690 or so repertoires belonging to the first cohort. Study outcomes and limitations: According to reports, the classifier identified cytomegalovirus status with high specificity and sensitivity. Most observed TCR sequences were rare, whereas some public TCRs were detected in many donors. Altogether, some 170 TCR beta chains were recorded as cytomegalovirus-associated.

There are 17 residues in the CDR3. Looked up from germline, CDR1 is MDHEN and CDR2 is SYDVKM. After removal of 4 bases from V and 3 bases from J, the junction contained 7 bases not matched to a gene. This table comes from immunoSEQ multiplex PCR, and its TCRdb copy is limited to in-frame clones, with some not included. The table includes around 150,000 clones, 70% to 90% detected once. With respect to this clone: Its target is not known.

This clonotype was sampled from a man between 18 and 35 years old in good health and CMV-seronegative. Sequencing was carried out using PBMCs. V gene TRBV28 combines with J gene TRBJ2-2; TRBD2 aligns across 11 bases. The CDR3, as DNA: TGTGCCAGCAGTTCACTCCATAGCGGGGGGGACACCGGGGAGCTGTTTTTT. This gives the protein CASSSLHSGGDTGELFF.